The 18 T cell receptor beta chains below were found in one sample sequenced in a study of T cells in Graves' hyperthyroidism and ophthalmopathy. Amplified regions were TCR beta CDR3 sequences from RNA transcripts. First-round RT-PCR targeting the TCR CDR3 was performed with the HTBI primer set. Each CDR3 protein gets one entry after TCRdb re-called the multiplex PCR reads with MiXCR. This sample has about 640,000 distinct CDR3 sequences; about a fifth occur once, and the top ten carry roughly a third. The source material was blood. All receptors derive from a man aged 25-40 years with Graves' ophthalmopathy.

The rearrangement links TRBV10-1 to TRBJ2-1; tentative D call: TRBD2 (5 bases). The germline CDR1 and CDR2 sequences are WNHNN and SYGVQD (reference sequence). The CDR3 contains 14 residues. The germline V and J ends were trimmed by 1 base and 10 bases, with 14 bases remaining between them. DNA of the CDR3: TGCGCCAGCAGTGAGTTAGCGCCGAGCAACGAGCAGTTCTTC. Its translation: CASSELAPSNEQFF.

The table lists this clonotype with a few counts. CDR3 in DNA: TGCAGTGCTAGAGCTGGGCACTCGAACACCGGGGAGCTGTTTTTT. The encoded protein is CSARAGHSNTGELFF. The V and J genes are TRBV20-1 and TRBJ2-2; D is undetermined. There are 15 residues in the CDR3. CDR1 is DFQATT and CDR2 is SNEGSKA in the germline V gene (reference sequence). The V end was cut by 1 base, the J end by 0 bases, with 9 bases between.

V gene TRBV2 combines with J gene TRBJ2-5; no clear D gene. The germline CDR1 and CDR2 sequences are SNHLY and FYNNEI. The CDR3 consists of 11 residues. Trimming cost V 10 bases and J 5 bases, with 11 bases left between them. The CDR3 DNA sequence: TGTGCCACCGGCCTCCGGGAGACCCAGTACTTC. Protein sequence: CATGLRETQYF.

A few counts support this clonotype. This CDR3 is CASSLGGPSYNEQFF. CDR3 DNA sequence: TGTGCCAGCTCACTTGGGGGGCCCTCCTACAATGAGCAGTTCTTC. V usage is TRBV18 and J usage is TRBJ2-1; D is perhaps TRBD1 or TRBD2 (6 bases each). V was clipped by 4 bases and J by 0 bases, with 10 bases between them. Germline V lookup: CDR1 KGHSH, CDR2 LQKENI. This CDR3 region has 15 residues.

The sample holds a few counts of this clonotype. The chain carries TRBV27 and TRBJ2-1, with 15 bases aligning to TRBD2. This CDR3 spans 17 amino acids. Germline CDR1 is MNHEY and CDR2 is SMNVEV (reference sequence). Trimming removed 2 bases from V and 7 bases from J; junction bases left unmatched: 6. The CDR3 region is CASSLRDGTSGRNEQFF. The CDR3 coding sequence is TGTGCCAGCAGTTTACGTGACGGGACTAGCGGGAGGAATGAGCAGTTCTTC.

This clonotype was observed a handful of times. The chain is built from TRBV25-1 and TRBJ2-1; D is possibly TRBD2 (7 bases). Germline CDR1 MGHDK, CDR2 SYGVNS. V gave up 5 bases and J gave up 5 bases, with 19 bases separating them. The CDR3 loop spans 16 amino acids. DNA for the CDR3: TGTGCCAGCAGTTCCCCCGCGGGGGCGGGAAACAATGAGCAGTTCTTC. It encodes CASSSPAGAGNNEQFF.

In its sample, this clonotype was seen a few times. The rearrangement joins TRBV7-3 to TRBJ2-3; no clear D. CDR3 length: 14 amino acids. V lost 2 bases to trimming and J lost 4 bases, with 10 bases between them. The germline gives CDR1 SGHTA, CDR2 FQGTGA. The CDR3 loop is CASSLGFGADTQYF. The CDR3 coding sequence is TGTGCCAGCAGCTTAGGCTTCGGCGCAGATACGCAGTATTTT.

V usage is TRBV4-1 and J usage is TRBJ2-7, with 9 positions matching TRBD2. This CDR3 comprises 15 residues. J was trimmed by 1 base and V by 3 bases; bases with no gene match: 4. The germline V gene encodes CDR1 MGHRA and CDR2 YSYEKL. The CDR3 sequence: CASSHQAGGSYEQYF. The CDR3 DNA follows: TGCGCCAGCAGCCATCAGGCGGGGGGGTCCTACGAGCAGTACTTC.

V and J are TRBV5-8 and TRBJ1-1, with D unresolved. This CDR3 is built from 13 residues. From germline, CDR1 is SGHTS and CDR2 YDEGEE. Trimming stripped 5 bases from V and 0 bases from J, with 8 bases between. Here the CDR3 DNA reads TGTGCCAGCAGGATCGATATGAACACTGAAGCTTTCTTT. Encoded protein: CASRIDMNTEAFF.

This clonotype was counted between two and nine times. The gene calls are TRBV19 and TRBJ1-1, with D tentatively TRBD1 (5 bases). The CDR3 length is 15 residues. V lost 5 bases, J lost 0 bases, and 13 bases lay in between. Germline lookup yields CDR1 LNHDA and CDR2 SQIVND (reference sequence). DNA for the CDR3: TGTGCCAGTAGTGGATCCGGGACGGTGAACACTGAAGCTTTCTTT. Its protein is CASSGSGTVNTEAFF.

V gene TRBV5-1 combines with J gene TRBJ2-6; tentatively, D is TRBD1 (5 bases). With 0 bases removed from V and 0 bases from J, the gap between germline ends came to 13 bases. The CDR3 totals 18 residues. Germline lookup yields CDR1 SGHRS and CDR2 YFSETQ. DNA for the CDR3: TGCGCCAGCAGCTTGGTTCAGGGATCGTACTCTGGGGCCAACGTCCTGACTTTC. It encodes CASSLVQGSYSGANVLTF.

The gene calls are TRBV20-1 and TRBJ2-7; D call uncertain. The V and J ends lost 0 bases and 6 bases respectively, with 12 bases between them. The germline V gene encodes CDR1 DFQATT and CDR2 SNEGSKA (reference sequence). This CDR3 is 13 amino acids long. CDR3 sequence reads: CSARDYQIGEQYF. CDR3 nucleotides: TGCAGTGCTAGAGATTACCAAATCGGCGAGCAGTACTTC.

This clonotype came up a few times. The chain recombines TRBV18 with TRBJ1-4, with 7 bases fitting TRBD1. The CDR3 loop spans 13 amino acids. J was trimmed by 4 bases and V by 6 bases; bases with no gene match: 2. CDR1 is KGHSH, CDR2 LQKENI, per germline. CDR3 sequence: CASSGQSNEKLFF. In DNA, the CDR3 is TGTGCCAGCTCGGGACAGAGTAATGAAAAACTGTTTTTT.

This clonotype was seen ten or more times. The rearrangement joins TRBV11-2 to TRBJ2-5, with D unresolved. The CDR3 extends over 13 amino acids. V was clipped by 5 bases and J by 3 bases, with 10 bases between them. The germline gives CDR1 SGHAT, CDR2 FQNNGV. The CDR3 DNA follows: TGTGCCAGCAGCCCAGGACGGAAAGAGACCCAGTACTTC. Amino acids: CASSPGRKETQYF.

The chain joins TRBV14 to TRBJ2-1, with TRBD2 identical over 11 bases. The germline V gene has CDR1 SGHDN and CDR2 FVKESK. This CDR3 comprises 17 residues. The junction had 7 bases not matched to a gene; V was cut back by 4 bases and J by 2 bases. The CDR3 protein is CASSRDLAGGTYNEQFF. The CDR3 DNA reads as TGTGCCAGCAGCCGGGATCTAGCGGGAGGCACCTACAATGAGCAGTTCTTC.

This clonotype was seen at least ten times. This chain connects TRBV30 to TRBJ2-6; no firm D call. Trimming took off 1 base at V and 2 bases at J, with 6 bases between the two ends. The CDR3 is 14 residues long. From germline, CDR1 is GTSNPN and CDR2 SVGIG (reference sequence). The CDR3 here is CAWSGDAGANVLTF. The CDR3 coding sequence is TGTGCCTGGAGTGGCGATGCTGGGGCCAACGTCCTGACTTTC.

This clonotype was seen ten or more times. The chain links TRBV3-1 to TRBJ1-5, with no clear D. Between the trimmed V and J ends, which lost 5 bases and 5 bases, there was a span of 13 bases. CDR1 is LGHDT, CDR2 YNNKEL, per germline (reference sequence). The CDR3 is made up of 14 amino acids. CDR3 in amino acids: CASSDDLRDQPQHF. Here the CDR3 DNA reads TGTGCCAGCAGCGACGACTTGAGAGATCAGCCCCAGCATTTT.

This clonotype was counted only a few times. The rearrangement joins TRBV6-1 to TRBJ1-2; no clear D. V lost 3 bases to trimming and J lost 2 bases, with 10 bases between them. The germline V gene encodes CDR1 MNHNS and CDR2 SASEGT. The CDR3 has 14 amino acids. CDR3 bases: TGTGCCAGCAGTGAGATAGCACGAAACTATGGCTACACCTTC. Its protein is CASSEIARNYGYTF.